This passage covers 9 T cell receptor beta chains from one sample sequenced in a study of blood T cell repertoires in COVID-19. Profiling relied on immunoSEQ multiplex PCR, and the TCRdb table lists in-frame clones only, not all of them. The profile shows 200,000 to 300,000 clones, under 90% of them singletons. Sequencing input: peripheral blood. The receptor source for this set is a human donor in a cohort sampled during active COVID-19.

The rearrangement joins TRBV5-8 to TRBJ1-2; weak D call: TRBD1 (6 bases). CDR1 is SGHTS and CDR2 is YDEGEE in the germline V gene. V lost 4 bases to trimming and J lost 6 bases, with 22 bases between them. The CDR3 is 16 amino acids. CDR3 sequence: CASSVGGWYGQDGYTF. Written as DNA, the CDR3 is TGTGCCAGCAGCGTGGGGGGCTGGTATGGCCAGGATGGCTACACCTTC.

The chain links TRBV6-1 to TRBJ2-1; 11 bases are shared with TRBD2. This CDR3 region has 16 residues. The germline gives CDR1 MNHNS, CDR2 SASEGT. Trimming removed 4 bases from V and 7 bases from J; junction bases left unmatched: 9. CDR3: CASSGTSGSRRNEQFF. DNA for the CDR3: TGTGCCAGCAGTGGGACTAGCGGGTCCCGGAGGAATGAGCAGTTCTTC.

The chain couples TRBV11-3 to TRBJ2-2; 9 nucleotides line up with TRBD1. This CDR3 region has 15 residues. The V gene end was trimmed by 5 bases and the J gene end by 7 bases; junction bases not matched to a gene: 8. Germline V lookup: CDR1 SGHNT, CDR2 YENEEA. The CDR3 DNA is TGTGCCAGCAGCAAGGACAGGGGATCGGGCGGGGAGCTGTTTTTT. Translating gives CASSKDRGSGGELFF.

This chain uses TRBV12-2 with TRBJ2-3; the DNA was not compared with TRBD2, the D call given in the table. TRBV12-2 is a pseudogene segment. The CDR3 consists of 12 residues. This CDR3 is CASRLERITQYF. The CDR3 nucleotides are TGTGCAAGTCGCTTAGAGCGCATAACGCAGTATTTT.

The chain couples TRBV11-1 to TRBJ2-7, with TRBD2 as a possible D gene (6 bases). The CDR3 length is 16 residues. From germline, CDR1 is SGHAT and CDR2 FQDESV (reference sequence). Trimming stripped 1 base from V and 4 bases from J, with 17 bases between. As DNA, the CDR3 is TGTGCCAGCAGCTTAGAAAAGACGGGAGCGTCGTACGAGCAGTACTTC. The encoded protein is CASSLEKTGASYEQYF.

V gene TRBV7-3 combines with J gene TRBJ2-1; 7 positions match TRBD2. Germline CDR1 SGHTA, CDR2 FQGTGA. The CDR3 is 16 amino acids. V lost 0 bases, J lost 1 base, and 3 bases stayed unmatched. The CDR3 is CASSLTGGRSYNEQFF. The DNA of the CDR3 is TGTGCCAGCAGCTTAACGGGGGGGAGATCCTACAATGAGCAGTTCTTC.

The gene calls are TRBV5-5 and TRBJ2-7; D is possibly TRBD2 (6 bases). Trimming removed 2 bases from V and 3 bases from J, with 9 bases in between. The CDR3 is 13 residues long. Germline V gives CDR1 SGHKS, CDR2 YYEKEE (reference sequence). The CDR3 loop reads CASSFPGVYEQYF. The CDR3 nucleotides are TGTGCCAGCAGCTTCCCGGGAGTCTACGAGCAGTACTTC.

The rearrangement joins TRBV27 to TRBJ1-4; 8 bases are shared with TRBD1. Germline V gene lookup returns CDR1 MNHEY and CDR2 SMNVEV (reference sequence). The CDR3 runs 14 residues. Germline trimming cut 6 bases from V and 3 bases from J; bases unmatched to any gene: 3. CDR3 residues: CASRKQGANEKLFF. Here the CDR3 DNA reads TGTGCCAGCAGGAAACAGGGGGCTAATGAAAAACTGTTTTTT. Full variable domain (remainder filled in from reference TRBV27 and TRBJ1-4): EAQVTQNPRYLITVTGKKLTVTCSQNMNHEYMSWYRQDPGLGLRQIYYSMNVEVTDKGDVPEGYKVSRKEKRNFPLILESPSPNQTSLYFCASRKQGANEKLFFGSGTQLSVL.

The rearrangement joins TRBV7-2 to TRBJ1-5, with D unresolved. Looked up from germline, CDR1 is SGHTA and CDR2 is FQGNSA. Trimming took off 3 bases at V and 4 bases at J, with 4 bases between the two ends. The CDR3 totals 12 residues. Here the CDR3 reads CASSFLNQPQHF. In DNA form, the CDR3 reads TGTGCCAGCAGCTTTTTAAATCAGCCCCAGCATTTT. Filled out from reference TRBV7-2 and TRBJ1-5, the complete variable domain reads GAGVSQSPSNKVTEKGKDVELRCDPISGHTALYWYRQSLGQGLEFLIYFQGNSAPDKSGLPSDRFSAERTGGSVSTLTIQRTQQEDSAVYLCASSFLNQPQHFGDGTRLSIL.